The clone carrying this T cell receptor (beta chain) was counted only a few times. Its antigen is undetermined. The data stem from a study of OX40 agonist ivuxolimab in advanced cancers. Study information: The patients received ivuxolimab by intravenous route every 2 weeks at 0.01 to 10 mg/kg. Study-wide points: In CD8+ T cells, expanded clones were on average more numerous than in CD4+. Dose levels from 0.1 to 3.0 mg/kg saw CD4+ and CD8+ blood T cells expand clonally by week 6.

Samples of blood were obtained at baseline, on cycle 4 day 1, and on cycle 7 day 1. Some clones are missing from TCRdb's copy, which holds only in-frame ones; the method was immunoSEQ multiplex PCR. Among tens of thousands of clones listed, roughly 90% were seen once. The TCR originated in an adult with an advanced solid tumor such as melanoma, head and neck, liver or kidney cancer. This sample comprised CD4+ or CD8+ T cells sorted from blood, obtained in a trial of the OX40 agonist ivuxolimab.

The CDR3 DNA sequence: TGTGCCAGCAGCCCGCAGGAGGTCGAGACAGATACGCAGTATTTT. Amino acids: CASSPQEVETDTQYF. This chain joins TRBV5-5 and TRBJ2-3; perhaps TRBD2 as D (5 bases). The V end lost 4 bases, the J end lost 3 bases, and 15 bases lay between the germline ends. Germline assignment: CDR1 SGHKS and CDR2 YYEKEE (reference sequence). This CDR3 region has 15 residues.